The present T cell receptor (beta chain) was sequenced within a study of beta chain features in type 1 diabetes (dated by TCRdb to about 2018). In terms of the full investigation: Patients and healthy donors did not differ in mean age, gender distribution, total cell number or subset yield. A total of over 95,000,000 sorted cells were examined across all samples, and RNA yield correlated strongly with the number of cells per subset. In the study, TCRB repertoires of sorted circulating CD4+ T cell subsets from recently diagnosed type 1 diabetes patients were compared with those of matched healthy donors. Regulatory and stem cell-like memory subsets were obtained from only 8 patients and roughly 8 healthy donors, while naive and central memory subsets were obtained from all 30 or so donors. Findings and caveats that apply to the study as a whole: Naive, central memory and regulatory TCRB repertoires appeared more similar among patients than among healthy donors. A moderate but significant shortening of TCRB CDR3 length was observed in type 1 diabetes patients in all four CD4+ subsets. Fewer insertions and more nucleotide deletions at VDJ recombination sites were observed in patients with type 1 diabetes, implying thymic rearrangement abnormalities. Sequencing cDNA rather than genomic DNA could over-represent highly expressing activated cells, although activation and CD3 levels did not differ between groups. PCR might favor shorter templates, but patient and control samples were amplified and corrected together, so any skew would affect both groups equally. Because the HLA sub-analyses included only small numbers of individuals, any influence of HLA type on TCRB rearrangement was left unresolved.

As encoded in the germline V gene, CDR1 is MGHRA while CDR2 is YSYEKL. The CDR3 holds 14 amino acids from the cysteine to the phenylalanine. The sequence is cut down to CDR3 DNA, 42 bases in frame from base 1. Relative to germline, V is 4 bases shorter and J is 2 bases shorter, with 11 bases between their ends. A single peripheral blood draw of approximately 110 mL on average was collected from each donor into heparinised tubes. Using a panel that included CD45RO, CCR7, CD25, CD127, CD95 and CD27, naive, central memory, regulatory and stem cell-like memory CD4+ T cells were sorted on a BD FACSAria II. All sorted populations exceeded 95% purity. PBMCs were isolated immediately by Lymphoprep density gradient centrifugation and stained directly without culture. Samples were stained and sorted in pairs, with one healthy donor and one patient per experiment, so that batch effects were minimized. The entire isolated RNA was reverse transcribed using the High Capacity cDNA Reverse Transcription Kit, and thus expressed TCRB transcripts were sequenced. Deep immunoSEQ sequencing was applied to naive, central memory and regulatory T cell samples, giving an average of about 3.8 million total reads per sample. Sorted cells were lysed in RLT buffer and RNA was extracted with DNase-treated RNeasy Micro or Mini kits, depending on cell number. Each cell subset was processed separately to prevent cross-contamination, with patient and healthy donor samples processed together. Using the immunoSEQ multiplex PCR, TCRB sequences were amplified from cDNA into 87-bp fragments spanning the CDR3 region. The amplicons were sequenced using the Illumina HiSeq platform. From the authors' description of their analysis: PCR bias was corrected computationally using synthetic template baselines, and reads within Hamming distance 2 were collapsed, with unmergeable singletons discarded. By aligning reads against IMGT, V, D and J genes, CDR3 length, and insertions or deletions at six rearrangement sites were assigned. Within each subset, clonotype counts were normalized to the number of sorted cells before true diversity and Gini coefficients were calculated with the tcR R package. The overlap coefficient, calculated on TCRB nucleotide sequences, was used to measure repertoire sharing. As a proxy for the pre-selection repertoire, out-of-frame TCRB sequences from naive cells were analyzed. The source is immuneACCESS, and TCRdb retained only in-frame sequences with V and J called. Part of the clones is not carried over; for the studies checked, unresolved V genes explain less than half of this, and the remainder is unexplained. V, J and clone size are those of that table, while D and trimming were read from the DNA. Within this sample are roughly 400,000 clones, with approximately 15% of them counted one time only. Under 0.04% of the sample goes to the ten largest clones.

As to this clone: The antigen this receptor binds is unknown. Base qualities are missing; no much larger clone stands one base away.

This chain joins TRBV4-1 to TRBJ2-5; TRBD2 is perhaps the D gene, given 6 matching bases. This TCR came from a man aged 30 to 39 in good health. The sequenced sample was naive CD4+ T cells from blood. The cell subset or site label, as the study defines it: true naive CD4+ T cells. The DNA sequence follows: TGCGCCAGCAGCCTGGGACTTGGACAAGAGACCCAGTACTTC. Translated, it reads CASSLGLGQETQYF.